This record covers a single T cell receptor (beta chain). As yet, its antigen is unknown. The data are from a study of cytomegalovirus exposure and HLA in healthy donors. Study results and limitations: Presence/absence comparisons presumed near-even sequencing depth among donors.

PCR amplification relied on 60 Vbeta primers (plus 13 Jbeta primers). TCRdb's copy holds only in-frame clones and misses some; the assay was immunoSEQ multiplex PCR. The repertoire holds some 150,000 clones, with roughly 84% as singletons. The germline V gene has CDR1 ENHRY and CDR2 SYGVKD. Trimming removed 5 bases at V and 0 bases at J, with 8 bases between. CDR3 size: 14 residues. The specimen was PBMCs. This chain joins TRBV10-3 and TRBJ1-3, with D possibly being TRBD1 (6 bases). The origin of this receptor is a male donor in good health and CMV-seronegative. CDR3 in DNA: TGTGCCATCAGTCAGACAGGCTCTGGAAACACCATATATTTT. Amino acids: CAISQTGSGNTIYF.